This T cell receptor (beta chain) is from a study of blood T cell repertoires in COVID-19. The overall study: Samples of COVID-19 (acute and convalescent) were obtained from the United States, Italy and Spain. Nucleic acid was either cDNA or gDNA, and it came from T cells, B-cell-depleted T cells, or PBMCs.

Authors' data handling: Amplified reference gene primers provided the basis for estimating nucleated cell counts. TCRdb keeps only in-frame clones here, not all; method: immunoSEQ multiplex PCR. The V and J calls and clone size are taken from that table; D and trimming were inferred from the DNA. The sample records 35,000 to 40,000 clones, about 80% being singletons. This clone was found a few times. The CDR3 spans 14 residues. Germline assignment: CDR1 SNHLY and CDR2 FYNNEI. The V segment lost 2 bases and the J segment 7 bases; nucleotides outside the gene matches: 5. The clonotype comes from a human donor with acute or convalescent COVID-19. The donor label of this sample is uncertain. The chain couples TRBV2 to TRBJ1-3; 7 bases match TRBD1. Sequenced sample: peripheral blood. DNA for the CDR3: TGTGCCAGCAGTGAATCGGCCAGGGGGAACACCATATATTTT. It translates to CASSESARGNTIYF.